These 3 T cell receptor beta chains were all obtained from the same sample, sequenced in a study of T cell responses to AZD1222 COVID-19 vaccine. The repertoire was sequenced with immunoSEQ multiplex PCR; TCRdb's copy has only in-frame clones and lacks some. Counted here are 90,000 to 150,000 clones, around 88% occurring once; the ten biggest clones make up 6.5% to 7.5%. Sample: peripheral blood, taken 28 days after the second AZD1222 dose. The receptors stem from an adult who received the AZD1222 COVID-19 vaccine.

The genes are TRBV7-2 and TRBJ2-3; D unresolved. This CDR3 is 15 amino acids long. V lost 4 bases to trimming and J lost 1 base, with 12 bases between them. Germline V gene sequence: CDR1 SGHTA, CDR2 FQGNSA. In nucleotides, the CDR3 is TGTGCCAGCAGCTCCCTAGTGGTAGGCACAGATACGCAGTATTTT. It encodes CASSSLVVGTDTQYF.

This chain uses TRBV9 with TRBJ1-4, with 7 bases lining up with TRBD1. Per germline, CDR1 SGDLS and CDR2 YYNGEE. Trimming at V came to 3 bases and at J to 6 bases, leaving 5 bases not matched to a gene. The CDR3 is made up of 14 amino acids. The CDR3 is CASSAGGTDEKLFF. CDR3 DNA: TGTGCCAGCAGCGCCGGCGGGACAGATGAAAAACTGTTTTTT. Full variable domain (outside the CDR3, taken from reference TRBV9 and TRBJ1-4): DSGVTQTPKHLITATGQRVTLRCSPRSGDLSVYWYQQSLDQGLQFLIQYYNGEERAKGNILERFSAQQFPDLHSELNLSSLELGDSALYFCASSAGGTDEKLFFGSGTQLSVL.

This chain joins TRBV6-5 and TRBJ1-1, with D unresolved. Trimming took off 7 bases at V and 5 bases at J, with 11 bases between the two ends. The CDR3 is 12 amino acids. Germline V lookup: CDR1 MNHEY, CDR2 SVGAGI. CDR3 sequence: CASKIGGTEAFF. CDR3 DNA: TGTGCCAGCAAGATTGGAGGGACTGAAGCTTTCTTT.